These T cell receptor beta chains were read from a single sample in a study of T cell responses to AZD1222 COVID-19 vaccine. Profiled with immunoSEQ multiplex PCR; TCRdb holds only in-frame clones, not every one. The sample includes around 110,000 clones, about 91% of them seen just once. Here the sequenced sample was peripheral blood, taken on day 0 of AZD1222 vaccination. The receptors were sampled from an adult in good health. The conserved cysteine and the conserved F or W are not part of the CDR3 here.

TRBJ2-5 TRBV7-9 ASSSPLGTSGGETQY
TRBJ1-2 TRBV5-1 ASSLDSGGYYGYT
TRBJ1-2 TRBV4-1 ASSQGTIQGNYGYT
TRBJ1-4 TRBV5-1 ASSFSERSEKLF
TRBJ2-3 TRBV29-1 SVGPLGDTSTDTQY
TRBJ2-7 TRBV9 ASSVGGSEQY
TRBJ1-5 TRBV15 ATSGGSGNQPQH
TRBJ1-2 TRBV10-3 ATNPQGDGYGYT
TRBJ1-1 TRBV19 ASSISSTGNTEAF
TRBJ1-2 TRBV11-1 ASSLTGTAYGYT
TRBJ1-3 TRBV7-9 ASSTRSSGNTIY
TRBJ2-7 TRBV5-1 ASSLVGAHEQY
TRBJ1-2 TRBV19 ASSISRQANYGYT
TRBJ2-7 TRBV18 ASSRGTSASYEQY